The entry below describes one TCR beta chain. Its binding antigen is unknown. One base away there is no much larger clone; base qualities are not given. CD8 naive samples were obtained by positive selection for CCR7 among CD45RO-negative cells, yielding a CD45RA+CCR7+ population from which TemRA cells were excluded. Healthy HIV-negative adults with no recently reported acute infections or vaccinations were included as donors. All donors were Caucasian adults living in Nashville, Tennessee, USA. After blood collection by leukapheresis, PBMCs were isolated using Ficoll-Histopaque density gradient centrifugation and then cryopreserved in the vapor phase of liquid nitrogen. Analytical flow cytometry was used to check the purity and quantity of every magnetically sorted T cell population. From each sorted fraction, genomic DNA was isolated and quantified by UV absorbance on a Nanodrop 2000c. The data were taken from a study of shared clonotypes between healthy human individuals (dated by TCRdb to 2018 to 2020). For context, the study as a whole: A couple of women and three men aged 18 to 49 years were included in the cohort. To increase sequencing depth and limit assay-specific biases, TCR repertoire library preparation and sequencing were carried out by different laboratories using diverse techniques. Per donor, three plates each were used for CD4 naive and CD4 memory, two for CD8 naive, and one for CD8 memory. Blood TCR repertoires of five healthy adults were deeply sequenced to estimate repertoire size and the extent of clonotype sharing between individuals. Leukapheresis yielded between about 0.94 and 8.9 billion PBMCs per donor. Study-wide conclusions, independent of this receptor: Estimated clonotype richness was generally larger for naive than for memory subsets. The genetic and exposure-history diversity represented was limited by the small number of donors. Pairwise subsampling indicated that sequencing depth was expected to affect the degree of clonotype sharing among donors. Across a few donors, approximately 5% of naive CD4, approximately 3.6% of naive CD8, approximately 2.5% of memory CD4, and 0.4% of memory CD8 clonotypes were shared. Sampling was restricted to blood, and TCR repertoires in tissues likely differ from the TCR repertoires found in blood. Clonotypes shared by all four sorted-subset donors showed higher generation probabilities than non-shared clonotypes. Even with the large sequencing depth, rarefaction of the sorted-subset datasets indicated that sequencing was incomplete.

Using the deep immunoSEQ assay, TCR CDR3 regions were amplified from genomic DNA by multiplex PCR. For each cell subset, the extracted genomic DNA was distributed evenly across all wells of several immunoSEQ 96-well plates, and each plate served as one replicate. Each replicate PCR for sorted subsets received around 210 ng genomic DNA, equal to 28,000 or so T cell genomes. Purified libraries were measured with a Qubit 3.0 fluorometer, size-checked on a Bioanalyzer 2100, and measured again with the KAPA Library Quantification kit. Every immunoSEQ 96-well plate was sequenced on a dedicated single-read 150-cycle Illumina NextSeq 550 flow cell. Per the source publication's procedure: Because the immunoSEQ output held only junctional sequences and lacked quality scores, the filtering could not match the filtering applied to full-length reads. Sequences were annotated with PyIR, a Python wrapper for IgBLAST v1.9, and V/J genes and CDR3 were assigned using IMGT germline references. Reads were filtered out if the reads had weak V/J assignments (E-value above 1e-6), no CDR3, stop codons, out-of-frame junctions, or ambiguous translated residues. A V3J clonotype was defined by an identical inferred V gene, J gene, and CDR3 amino acid sequence. The percentage overlap between two repertoires was calculated by dividing the number of shared unique clonotypes by the size of the smaller repertoire. RTK rarefaction, the Chao1 estimator, and Recon v2.1 estimates of unobserved clonotypes were used to assess repertoire richness. OLGA was used to compute generation probabilities for all TCRbeta clonotypes that the gDNA method yielded from a few donors. Imported from immuneACCESS, the table was reduced by TCRdb to in-frame sequences with V and J called. These copies leave out some clones; in studies compared against another copy, an unresolved V gene accounts for under half, and the cause of the remainder is not known. Clonal size and the V and J genes are those of that table, whereas D and trimming came from the DNA. The sample has over 2 million clones on record, just under 95% of them singletons. Roughly 1.1% of the sample goes to the ten largest clones.

The receptor comes from a man aged 18 to 29 in good health. The specimen was naive CD8+ T cells sorted from blood. This specimen's cell subset or site label, interpreted: CD45RA+CCR7+.

The nucleotide sequence is TGTGCCAGCAGCCTATACACTGAAGCTTTCTTT. Its translation reads: CASSLYTEAFF. The V and J segments used are TRBV6-1 and TRBJ1-1; confidence is insufficient to name the D gene. Looking up the germline V gene yields CDR1 MNHNS and CDR2 SASEGT. V is pared back by 6 bases and J by 3 bases, with 5 bases lying between the germline termini. The CDR3 runs 11 amino acids, cysteine and phenylalanine included. Only CDR3 DNA is held: 33 bases, read in frame from base 1.